This TCR beta chain was sequenced during a study of response to subunit inactivated influenza vaccine. Via MiXCR, TCRdb re-called the RT-PCR reads, giving one row per CDR3 protein. Of about 500,000 distinct CDR3 sequences listed, 10% to 15% are singletons. This clonotype has a handful of counts. Material: PBMCs from blood, obtained about 40 days after vaccination. This TCR was sampled from a man aged 50 or older who received an inactivated influenza vaccine.

DNA for the CDR3: TGTGCCAGCAGCCGCCAGAGTGAGCAGTTCTTC. It encodes CASSRQSEQFF. The rearrangement joins TRBV9 to TRBJ2-1, with D uncertain. Germline values: CDR1 SGDLS, CDR2 YYNGEE. The V and J ends lost 4 bases and 9 bases respectively, with 8 bases between them. The CDR3 consists of 11 residues.